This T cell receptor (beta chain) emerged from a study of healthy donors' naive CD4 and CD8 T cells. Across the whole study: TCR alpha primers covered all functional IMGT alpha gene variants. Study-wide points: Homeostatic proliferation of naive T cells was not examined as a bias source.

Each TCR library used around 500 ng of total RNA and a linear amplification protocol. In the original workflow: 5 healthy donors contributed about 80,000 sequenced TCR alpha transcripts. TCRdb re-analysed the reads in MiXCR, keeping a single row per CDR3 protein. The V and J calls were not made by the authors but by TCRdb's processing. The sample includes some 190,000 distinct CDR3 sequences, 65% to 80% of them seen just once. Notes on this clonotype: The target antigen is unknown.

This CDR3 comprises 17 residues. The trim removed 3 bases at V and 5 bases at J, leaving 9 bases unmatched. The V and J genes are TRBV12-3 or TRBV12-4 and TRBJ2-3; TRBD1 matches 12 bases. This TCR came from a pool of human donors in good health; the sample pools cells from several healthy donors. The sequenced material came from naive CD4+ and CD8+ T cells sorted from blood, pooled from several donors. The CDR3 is CASSFLGDRGHKDTQYF. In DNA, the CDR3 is TGTGCCAGCAGTTTCCTAGGGGACAGGGGGCATAAAGATACGCAGTATTTT.